The 28 T cell receptor beta chains in this list originate from one sample, sequenced in a study of radiotherapy plus CTLA-4 blockade in lung cancer. TCRdb keeps only in-frame clones here, not all; method: immunoSEQ multiplex PCR. This table has tens of thousands of clones, over 65% appearing once. This sample comprised peripheral blood, obtained from a patient treated with radiotherapy plus ipilimumab. These receptors were taken from a human donor with non-small cell lung cancer who had stable disease on radiotherapy plus ipilimumab.

CDR3 in amino acids: CASSVSGVDSYEQYF. In DNA form, the CDR3 reads TGTGCCAGCAGCGTTAGCGGGGTGGACTCCTACGAGCAGTACTTC. The chain couples TRBV7-2 to TRBJ2-7, with TRBD2 identical over 8 bases. The V gene's germline CDR1 is SGHTA and CDR2 FQGNSA. After removal of 5 bases from V and 0 bases from J, the junction contained 6 bases not matched to a gene. The CDR3 is 15 amino acids.

This clone was observed a few times. The chain is built from TRBV2 and TRBJ1-6, with 10 bases that match TRBD1. The J segment lost 8 bases and the V segment lost 6 bases, leaving 7 bases of the junction unmatched. CDR1 is SNHLY and CDR2 is FYNNEI in the germline V gene. The CDR3 spans 15 residues. The CDR3 sequence is CASRDRQGAYSPLHF. CDR3 bases: TGTGCCAGCAGGGACCGACAGGGGGCTTATTCACCCCTCCACTTT.

The chain joins TRBV13 to TRBJ2-2, with 8 bases matching TRBD2. The CDR3 has 15 amino acids. The germline V gene has CDR1 PRHDT and CDR2 FYEKMQ (reference sequence). After removal of 5 bases from V and 6 bases from J, the junction contained 8 bases not matched to a gene. The CDR3 region is CASSPRGGSAGELFF. The DNA of the CDR3 is TGTGCCAGCAGCCCTCGGGGGGGAAGCGCCGGGGAGCTGTTTTTT.

The genes are TRBV5-6 and TRBJ2-7; 8 nucleotides align to TRBD2. Germline-derived CDR1 and CDR2 are SGHDT and YYEEEE. This CDR3 is 15 amino acids long. Trimming cost V 1 base and J 7 bases; bases outside gene matches: 10. CDR3 in amino acids: CASSLRGGRFREQYF. The CDR3 coding sequence is TGTGCCAGCAGCTTGCGGGGGGGCCGTTTTCGAGAGCAGTACTTC.

The chain carries TRBV6-6 and TRBJ1-2, with TRBD1 identical over 7 bases. The CDR3 is 14 residues long. Germline CDR1 is MNHNY and CDR2 is SVGAGI (reference sequence). V dropped 7 bases and J dropped 1; count of bases not matched to a gene: 6. CDR3 coding DNA: TGTGCCAGCAATGAACAGGGGATTAACTATGGCTACACCTTC. Protein product: CASNEQGINYGYTF.

This clone was picked up a small number of times. This chain connects TRBV7-9 to TRBJ1-1, with D possibly being TRBD1 (5 bases). The CDR3 is 14 amino acids. The germline gives CDR1 SEHNR, CDR2 FQNEAQ (reference sequence). Trimming left V 7 bases short and J 5 bases short, with 17 bases between. The CDR3 coding sequence is TGTGCCAGCACCCGTTTGGGGCAGGGTACTGAAGCTTTCTTT. Translated: CASTRLGQGTEAFF. The whole variable domain, filled in from reference TRBV7-9 and TRBJ1-1, reads DTGVSQNPRHKITKRGQNVTFRCDPISEHNRLYWYRQTLGQGPEFLTYFQNEAQLEKSRLLSDRFSAERPKGSFSTLEIQRTEQGDSAMYLCASTRLGQGTEAFFGQGTRLTVV.

This CDR3 is CASSVYVNTEAFF. The DNA of the CDR3 is TGTGCCAGCAGCGTATACGTGAACACTGAAGCTTTCTTT. The chain combines TRBV9 with TRBJ1-1, with unresolved D. The CDR3 consists of 13 residues. V lost 1 base, J lost 0 bases, and 4 bases lay in between. Germline-derived CDR1 and CDR2 are SGDLS and YYNGEE. The whole variable domain, remainder taken from reference TRBV9 and TRBJ1-1, is DSGVTQTPKHLITATGQRVTLRCSPRSGDLSVYWYQQSLDQGLQFLIQYYNGEERAKGNILERFSAQQFPDLHSELNLSSLELGDSALYFCASSVYVNTEAFFGQGTRLTVV.

V usage is TRBV9 and J usage is TRBJ1-2, with 7 nucleotides matching TRBD1. Per the germline V gene, CDR1 is SGDLS and CDR2 is YYNGEE. This CDR3 is built from 13 residues. J was trimmed by 7 bases and V by 3 bases; bases with no gene match: 6. CDR3 residues: CASSATGAVGYTF. DNA of the CDR3: TGTGCCAGCAGCGCCACAGGGGCTGTTGGCTACACCTTC.

In this sample, this clone turned up a few times. The rearrangement joins TRBV28 to TRBJ2-1; 12 nucleotides agree with TRBD2. CDR1 is MDHEN and CDR2 is SYDVKM in the germline V gene. The CDR3 is made up of 17 amino acids. V lost 4 bases, J lost 2 bases, and 6 bases stayed unmatched. CDR3 protein: CASSSGLAGGAYNEQFF. DNA for the CDR3: TGTGCCAGCAGTTCGGGGCTAGCGGGGGGGGCCTACAATGAGCAGTTCTTC.

This sequence joins TRBV6-6 and TRBJ2-7; D not resolved. The V gene lost 0 bases and the J gene lost 6 bases, with 6 bases spanning the gap. The CDR3 runs 12 residues. Germline CDR1 MNHNY, CDR2 SVGAGI (reference sequence). Written as DNA, the CDR3 is TGTGCCAGCAGTTACTCCGGTACCGAGCAGTACGTC. Its protein product is CASSYSGTEQYV.

The chain is built from TRBV18 and TRBJ2-7; D is ambiguous. V was shortened by 6 bases and J by 7 bases, with 10 bases between the two germline ends. Germline V gene sequence: CDR1 KGHSH, CDR2 LQKENI. The CDR3 consists of 11 residues. CDR3 sequence reads: CASSPMGEQYV. CDR3 in DNA: TGTGCCAGCTCTCCTATGGGGGAGCAGTACGTC.

This rearrangement joins TRBV7-2 to TRBJ1-3; D not certain. With 2 bases removed from V and 2 bases from J, the gap between germline ends came to 10 bases. The germline V gene has CDR1 SGHTA and CDR2 FQGNSA. The CDR3 contains 15 residues. CDR3 coding DNA: TGTGCCAGCAGCTTAAGTCCGGGTACTGGAAACACCATATATTTT. Protein product: CASSLSPGTGNTIYF. Drawing the rest from reference TRBV7-2 and TRBJ1-3, the complete variable domain is GAGVSQSPSNKVTEKGKDVELRCDPISGHTALYWYRQSLGQGLEFLIYFQGNSAPDKSGLPSDRFSAERTGGSVSTLTIQRTQQEDSAVYLCASSLSPGTGNTIYFGEGSWLTVV.

This chain joins TRBV30 and TRBJ2-7; D gene unclear. V was pared by 0 bases and J by 5 bases, with 5 bases between. The CDR3 extends over 11 amino acids. Germline loops: CDR1 GTSNPN, CDR2 SVGIG (reference sequence). CDR3 sequence reads: CAWSVRNEQYF. The DNA of the CDR3 is TGTGCCTGGAGTGTACGGAACGAGCAGTACTTC.

The chain joins TRBV5-1 to TRBJ1-2; tentative D call: TRBD1 (5 bases). V lost 4 bases to trimming and J lost 1 base, with 14 bases between them. This CDR3 has 15 residues. Germline-derived CDR1 and CDR2 are SGHRS and YFSETQ. CDR3 amino acids: CASSVGVGGNYGYTF. CDR3 in DNA: TGCGCCAGCAGCGTGGGGGTTGGGGGTAACTATGGCTACACCTTC.

This chain uses TRBV14 with TRBJ2-1; 7 bases fit TRBD1. V dropped 4 bases and J dropped 2; count of bases not matched to a gene: 14. From germline, CDR1 is SGHDN and CDR2 FVKESK. The CDR3 sequence is 18 residues long. The CDR3 region is CASSLSPYTGEAYNEQFF. For the CDR3, the DNA is TGTGCCAGCAGCCTTTCCCCTTATACAGGGGAAGCCTACAATGAGCAGTTCTTC.

The gene calls are TRBV5-1 and TRBJ1-1; D gene ambiguous. CDR3 length: 14 residues. Trimming left V 4 bases short and J 0 bases short, with 10 bases between. Per the germline V gene, CDR1 is SGHRS and CDR2 is YFSETQ. CDR3 sequence: CASSPIEVNTEAFF. For the CDR3, the DNA is TGCGCCAGCAGCCCTATAGAGGTGAACACTGAAGCTTTCTTT.

V usage is TRBV29-1 and J usage is TRBJ1-1; a possible D gene is TRBD1 (5 bases). The CDR3 contains 12 residues. The V gene's germline CDR1 is SQVTM and CDR2 ANQGSEA. The V end lost 8 bases, the J end lost 0 bases, and 10 bases lay between the germline ends. The DNA of the CDR3 is TGCAGCTCGACAGTGCTGAACACTGAAGCTTTCTTT. This codes for CSSTVLNTEAFF.

This clone has more than one count but fewer than ten. The chain joins TRBV7-6 to TRBJ2-6; the D is unclear. V was trimmed by 1 base and J by 1 base, leaving 5 bases between them. The CDR3 spans 15 residues. Per the germline V gene, CDR1 is SGHVS and CDR2 is FNYEAQ. The CDR3 loop is CASSLESSGANVLTF. In nucleotides, the CDR3 is TGTGCCAGCAGCTTAGAAAGTTCTGGGGCCAACGTCCTGACTTTC.

V usage is TRBV7-2 and J usage is TRBJ2-7; D call uncertain. Trimming took 2 bases from V and 0 from J, leaving 2 bases between them. The CDR3 has 12 residues. The germline V gene encodes CDR1 SGHTA and CDR2 FQGNSA. Written as DNA, the CDR3 is TGTGCCAGCAGCTTAAACTCCTACGAGCAGTACTTC. Translation: CASSLNSYEQYF.

This chain links TRBV5-1 with TRBJ1-2, with 12 nucleotides matching TRBD1. Per germline, CDR1 SGHRS and CDR2 YFSETQ. This CDR3 comprises 16 residues. After removal of 4 bases from V and 8 bases from J, the junction contained 12 bases not matched to a gene. CDR3 residues: CASSPLTGTGGRGYTF. Here the CDR3 DNA reads TGCGCCAGCAGCCCTCTTACCGGGACAGGGGGCAGAGGCTACACCTTC.

This chain joins TRBV6-6 and TRBJ1-1; TRBD1 might be the D (5 bases). The germline gives CDR1 MNHNY, CDR2 SVGAGI (reference sequence). The length of the CDR3 is 12 residues. V lost 6 bases and J 7 bases, leaving 12 bases between the germline ends. CDR3 sequence reads: CASSLIDSEAFF. The CDR3 DNA is TGTGCCAGCAGCCTAATTGACAGTGAAGCTTTCTTT.

The rearrangement links TRBV2 to TRBJ2-7, with D possibly matching TRBD2 (5 bases). Trimming cost V 4 bases and J 7 bases, with 14 bases left between them. Germline CDR1 SNHLY, CDR2 FYNNEI. There are 13 residues in the CDR3. CDR3 in amino acids: CASSVGVWFEQYV. The CDR3 bases are TGTGCCAGCAGTGTCGGGGTCTGGTTTGAGCAGTACGTC.

This clone was seen more than once but under ten times. This chain uses TRBV28 with TRBJ1-2, with no clear D. Germline CDR1 reads MDHEN; CDR2 reads SYDVKM. This CDR3 comprises 14 residues. V gave up 1 base and J gave up 4 bases, with 10 bases separating them. CDR3 bases: TGTGCCAGCAGTTTATTAATCCGAGGCTATGGCTACACCTTC. This encodes CASSLLIRGYGYTF.

This clone was picked up a small number of times. The chain employs TRBV5-1 and TRBJ1-3, with D uncertain. The CDR3 totals 14 residues. CDR1 is SGHRS, CDR2 YFSETQ, per germline. Trimming took off 4 bases at V and 6 bases at J, with 14 bases between the two ends. The CDR3 DNA reads TGCGCCAGCAGCCCCACGGGTTTCGTAAACACCATATATTTT. Amino acid sequence: CASSPTGFVNTIYF.

The chain uses TRBV28 and TRBJ1-3; unclear D gene. The germline CDR1 and CDR2 sequences are MDHEN and SYDVKM. Trimming took off 7 bases at V and 4 bases at J, with 14 bases between the two ends. The CDR3 has 14 amino acids. The DNA of the CDR3 is TGTGCCAGCACTTCTCCCCCCCAGGGAAACACCATATATTTT. This encodes CASTSPPQGNTIYF.

The rearrangement joins TRBV2 to TRBJ1-2; tentative D call: TRBD1 (5 bases). The V end was cut by 4 bases, the J end by 5 bases, with 8 bases between. The germline gives CDR1 SNHLY, CDR2 FYNNEI. CDR3 length equals 12 residues. The chain's CDR3 is CASSGRAYGYTF. DNA of the CDR3: TGTGCCAGCAGTGGCAGGGCATATGGCTACACCTTC.

A single count supports this clone. The V and J genes are TRBV5-5 and TRBJ1-1; perhaps TRBD1 as D (5 bases). V was shortened by 4 bases and J by 3 bases, with 22 bases between the two germline ends. Per germline, CDR1 SGHKS and CDR2 YYEKEE (reference sequence). This CDR3 region has 17 residues. The CDR3 nucleotides read TGTGCCAGCAGCGGACCCCGGGACGCATTACGGGACACTGAAGCTTTCTTT. Translating it yields CASSGPRDALRDTEAFF.

This clone was recorded a few times. The chain links TRBV7-3 to TRBJ1-6, with D unclear. The V end lost 3 bases, the J end lost 0 bases, and 12 bases lay between the germline ends. Germline V CDR1 and CDR2: SGHTA, FQGTGA. The CDR3 has 17 residues. CDR3 DNA: TGTGCCAGCAGCTTCCGGATGGGGAGCTCCTATAATTCACCCCTCCACTTT. Translated, it gives CASSFRMGSSYNSPLHF. The whole variable domain, filled in from reference TRBV7-3 and TRBJ1-6, reads GAGVSQTPSNKVTEKGKYVELRCDPISGHTALYWYRQSLGQGPEFLIYFQGTGAADDSGLPNDRFFAVRPEGSVSTLKIQRTERGDSAVYLCASSFRMGSSYNSPLHFGNGTRLTVT.